This TCR beta chain came from a study of PD-L1 blockade in urothelial cancer. Background on the study: It was around 2014 that patients started atezolizumab at 1,200 mg intravenously every 3 weeks. Blood samples had a median of 141,255 T cells, some 83,000 unique TCRs, and clonality roughly 0.08. About nine tenths of the roughly 29 patients comprised males who had bladder-origin urothelial cancer.

Time point defined: pretreatment peripheral blood. Every patient provided from 1 to 8 samples, collected pretreatment and on-treatment. CDR3 size: 17 residues. The V gene end was trimmed by 2 bases and the J gene end by 0 bases; junction bases not matched to a gene: 4. Germline values: CDR1 MNHNS, CDR2 SASEGT. Produced via immunoSEQ multiplex PCR; TCRdb's table is partial and in-frame only. Of about 87,000 clones in the sample, 84% were seen once. This TCR was recovered from a man aged 60 to 75 with urothelial cancer. The material sequenced was PBMCs, taken around atezolizumab (anti-PD-L1) treatment. The V gene is TRBV6-1, the J gene TRBJ2-6, with 7 bases that match TRBD2. This CDR3 reads CASSEFGGYSGANVLTF. The CDR3 nucleotides read TGTGCCAGCAGTGAATTCGGGGGGTACTCTGGGGCCAACGTCCTGACTTTC.